This TCR beta chain was recorded in a study of radiotherapy plus CTLA-4 blockade in lung cancer. Study-wide background: An objective response was seen in 15% to 20% of patients, and disease control in more than 25%. Study outcomes and limitations: Reported findings show early blood T cell clone dynamics, with interferon-beta, best predicted response. There was expansion of tumor-derived TCR clones in blood after radiotherapy plus ipilimumab.

Germline CDR1 is SEHNR and CDR2 is FQNEAQ (reference sequence). The CDR3 is made up of 14 amino acids. V dropped 4 bases and J dropped 1; count of bases not matched to a gene: 2. A word on this clone: Its specificity is not known.

People whose metastatic non-small-cell lung cancer was chemo-refractory got focal radiation along with CTLA-4 blockade by ipilimumab. Profiled with immunoSEQ multiplex PCR; TCRdb holds only in-frame clones, not every one. The sample lists around 90,000 clones, approximately 82% occurring once. Sequenced here: peripheral blood, sampled from a patient treated with radiotherapy plus ipilimumab. The chain links TRBV7-9 to TRBJ2-7, with 9 bases matching TRBD2. This sequence was found in a human donor with non-small cell lung cancer that progressed on radiotherapy plus ipilimumab. The CDR3 DNA reads as TGTGCCAGCAGCTCCCTAGCGGGATCCTACGAGCAGTACTTC. Amino acids: CASSSLAGSYEQYF.